The 13 T cell receptor beta chains below all came from one sample that was sequenced in a study of early T cells in non-severe SARS-CoV-2 infection. TCRdb reprocessed the 5' RACE reads via MiXCR and lists one record per CDR3 protein. The sample has fewer than 80,000 distinct CDR3 sequences, more than 3.5% seen once. This sample comprised whole blood, obtained at baseline. The receptor set was obtained from an adult who was a healthcare worker with PCR-confirmed SARS-CoV-2 infection or an uninfected control (not recorded which). The donor label of this sample is uncertain.

This clonotype was found many times. The chain joins TRBV6-6 to TRBJ2-7; TRBD2 matches at 7 bases. Germline V gene data show CDR1 as MNHNY and CDR2 as SVGAGI (reference sequence). The CDR3 length is 13 residues. Trimming removed 10 bases from V and 2 bases from J; junction bases left unmatched: 8. CDR3 sequence: CATRRGGTYEQYF. CDR3 coding DNA: TGTGCCACGCGGCGGGGAGGGACCTACGAGCAGTACTTC.

This clonotype was seen a few times. CDR3 residues: CASSWSSGVTDTQYF. Here the CDR3 DNA reads TGCGCCAGCAGCTGGTCTAGCGGGGTCACAGATACGCAGTATTTT. The rearrangement uses TRBV5-1 and TRBJ2-3; 9 nucleotides line up with TRBD2. The V gene end was trimmed by 3 bases and the J gene end by 2 bases; junction bases not matched to a gene: 4. The length of the CDR3 is 15 residues. The V gene's germline CDR1 is SGHRS and CDR2 YFSETQ.

This clonotype was recorded at least ten times. This chain uses TRBV20-1 with TRBJ1-1, with D perhaps TRBD1 (5 bases). V lost 0 bases to trimming and J lost 3 bases, with 11 bases between them. The CDR3 extends over 14 amino acids. CDR1 DFQATT and CDR2 SNEGSKA come from the germline V gene (reference sequence). In DNA, the CDR3 is TGCAGTGCTAGAGATTCGAGGGGTGACACTGAAGCTTTCTTT. Translation: CSARDSRGDTEAFF.

This clonotype was recorded at least ten times. J is TRBJ1-1 and V is TRBV20-1; perhaps TRBD1 as D (6 bases). This CDR3 has 14 residues. The germline CDR1 and CDR2 sequences are DFQATT and SNEGSKA (reference sequence). Trimming stripped 0 bases from V and 0 bases from J, with 8 bases between. The CDR3: CSARETGLNTEAFF. The CDR3 DNA follows: TGCAGTGCTAGAGAGACAGGCTTGAACACTGAAGCTTTCTTT.

This clonotype came up many times. This chain uses TRBV6-2 or TRBV6-3 with TRBJ2-7; a weak D match, TRBD1 (6 bases). The CDR3 totals 14 residues. Germline values: CDR1 MNHEY, CDR2 SVGEGT. V dropped 6 bases and J dropped 7 bases, with 19 bases sitting between them. The CDR3 DNA follows: TGTGCCAGCAGAAGGAGCTACAGGGTTCCTGAGCAGTACTTC. Protein product: CASRRSYRVPEQYF.

This clonotype was seen many times. The chain is built from TRBV19 and TRBJ1-5; D is possibly TRBD1 (5 bases). There are 13 residues in the CDR3. Germline CDR1 and CDR2: LNHDA and SQIVND (reference sequence). The germline V and J ends were trimmed by 5 bases and 7 bases, with 12 bases remaining between them. CDR3: CASSGQPVQPQHF. The CDR3 DNA is TGTGCCAGTAGTGGACAACCGGTCCAGCCCCAGCATTTT.

This clonotype was found many times. The rearrangement joins TRBV6-4 to TRBJ1-5, with 10 bases that match TRBD1. J gave up 4 bases and V 3 bases, and 6 bases lay outside the gene matches. Looked up from germline, CDR1 is MRHNA and CDR2 is SNTAGT. The CDR3 runs to 16 residues. CDR3 region: CASSDSPGQGNQPQHF. CDR3 coding DNA: TGTGCCAGCAGTGATTCGCCGGGACAGGGGAATCAGCCCCAGCATTTT.

This clonotype was recorded a few times. The rearrangement joins TRBV3-1 to TRBJ2-1; the match to TRBD2 covers 10 bases. Germline CDR1 reads LGHDT; CDR2 reads YNNKEL (reference sequence). The CDR3 runs 16 residues. Trimming cost V 0 bases and J 3 bases; bases outside gene matches: 2. The CDR3 protein is CASSQEAGGHYNEQFF. Written as DNA, the CDR3 is TGTGCCAGCAGCCAAGAAGCGGGGGGGCACTACAATGAGCAGTTCTTC.

In this sample, this clonotype turned up a few times. The rearrangement links TRBV5-1 to TRBJ2-3; D is unclear. CDR1 and CDR2 from the germline V gene are SGHRS and YFSETQ. V lost 0 bases and J 2 bases, leaving 7 bases between the germline ends. CDR3 size: 14 residues. DNA of the CDR3: TGCGCCAGCAGCTTGGCCCTGACCACAGATACGCAGTATTTT. Protein product: CASSLALTTDTQYF.

This clonotype was seen repeatedly, ten times or more. The V and J genes are TRBV20-1 and TRBJ1-5; D unresolved. V lost 5 bases to trimming and J lost 5 bases, with 10 bases between them. CDR1 is DFQATT and CDR2 is SNEGSKA in the germline V gene (reference sequence). This CDR3 region has 12 residues. Here the CDR3 DNA reads TGCAGTGCTTCGGACGGTGATCAGCCCCAGCATTTT. This gives the protein CSASDGDQPQHF.

In its sample, this clonotype was seen a few times. The rearrangement uses TRBV28 and TRBJ1-1; the D gene is possibly TRBD1 (6 bases). The CDR3 loop spans 15 amino acids. CDR1 is MDHEN, CDR2 SYDVKM, per germline. Trimming left V 4 bases short and J 0 bases short, with 12 bases between. The CDR3 bases are TGTGCCAGCAGTTCGCCGGGGGACATGAACACTGAAGCTTTCTTT. Translating it yields CASSSPGDMNTEAFF.

The chain is built from TRBV19 and TRBJ2-3, with D perhaps given as TRBD1 or TRBD2 (5 bases each). The germline V and J ends were trimmed by 6 bases and 8 bases, with 15 bases remaining between them. The CDR3 is 13 residues long. Germline CDR1 LNHDA, CDR2 SQIVND (reference sequence). The CDR3 DNA sequence: TGTGCCAGTAGCATCGTCGGGGCCCGTACGCAGTATTTT. This translates into CASSIVGARTQYF.

In this sample, this clonotype turned up a few times. The V call is TRBV20-1, the J call TRBJ1-5; D uncertain. Looked up from germline, CDR1 is DFQATT and CDR2 is SNEGSKA (reference sequence). The CDR3 spans 15 residues. The V and J ends lost 0 bases and 4 bases respectively, with 13 bases between them. The CDR3 region is CSARDFREGNQPQHF. The CDR3 DNA reads as TGCAGTGCTAGAGACTTCCGCGAAGGGAATCAGCCCCAGCATTTT.